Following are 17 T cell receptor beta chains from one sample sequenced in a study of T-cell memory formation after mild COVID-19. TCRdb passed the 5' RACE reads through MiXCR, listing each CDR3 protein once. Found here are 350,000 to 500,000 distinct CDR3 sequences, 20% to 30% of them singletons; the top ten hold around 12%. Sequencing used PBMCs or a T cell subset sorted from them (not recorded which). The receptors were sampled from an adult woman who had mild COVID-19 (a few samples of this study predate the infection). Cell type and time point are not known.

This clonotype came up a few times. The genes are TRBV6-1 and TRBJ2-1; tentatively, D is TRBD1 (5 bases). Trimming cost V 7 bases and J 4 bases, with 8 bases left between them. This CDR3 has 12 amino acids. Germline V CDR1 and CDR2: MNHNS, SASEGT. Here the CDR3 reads CASTTVYNEQFF. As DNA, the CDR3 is TGTGCCAGCACGACAGTTTACAATGAGCAGTTCTTC.

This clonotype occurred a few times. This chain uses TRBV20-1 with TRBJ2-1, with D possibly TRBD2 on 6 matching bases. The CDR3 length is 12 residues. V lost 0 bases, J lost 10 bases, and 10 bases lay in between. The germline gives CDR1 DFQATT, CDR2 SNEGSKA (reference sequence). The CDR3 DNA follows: TGCAGTGCTAGAGATTATACTAGCGAGCAGTTCTTC. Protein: CSARDYTSEQFF.

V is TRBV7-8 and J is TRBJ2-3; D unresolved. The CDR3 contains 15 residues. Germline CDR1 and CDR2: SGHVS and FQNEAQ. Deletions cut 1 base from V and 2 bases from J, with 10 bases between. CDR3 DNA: TGTGCCAGCAGCTTAGACCGACAAGACACAGATACGCAGTATTTT. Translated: CASSLDRQDTDTQYF.

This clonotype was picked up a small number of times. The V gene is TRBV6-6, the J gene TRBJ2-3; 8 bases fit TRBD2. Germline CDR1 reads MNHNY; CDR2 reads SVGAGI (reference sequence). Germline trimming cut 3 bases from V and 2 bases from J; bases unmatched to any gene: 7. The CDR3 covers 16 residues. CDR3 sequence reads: CASSYIAGRATDTQYF. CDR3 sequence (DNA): TGTGCCAGCAGTTATATAGCGGGGAGGGCCACAGATACGCAGTATTTT.

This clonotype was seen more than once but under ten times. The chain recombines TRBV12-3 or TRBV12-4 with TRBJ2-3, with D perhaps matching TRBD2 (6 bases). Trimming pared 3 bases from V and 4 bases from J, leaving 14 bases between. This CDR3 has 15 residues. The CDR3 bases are TGTGCCAGCAGTTTTCCCCGGGGGAAGTCAGATACGCAGTATTTT. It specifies CASSFPRGKSDTQYF.

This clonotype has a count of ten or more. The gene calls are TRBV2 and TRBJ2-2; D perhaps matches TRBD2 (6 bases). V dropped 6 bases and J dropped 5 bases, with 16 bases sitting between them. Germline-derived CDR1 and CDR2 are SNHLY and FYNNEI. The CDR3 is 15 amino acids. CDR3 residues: CASSPAYAGTGELFF. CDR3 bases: TGTGCCAGCAGCCCCGCTTATGCGGGGACCGGGGAGCTGTTTTTT.

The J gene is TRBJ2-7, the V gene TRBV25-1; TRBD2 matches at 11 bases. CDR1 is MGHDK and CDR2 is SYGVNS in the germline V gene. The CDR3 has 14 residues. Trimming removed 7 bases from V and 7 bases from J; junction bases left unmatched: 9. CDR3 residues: CASMGTSGVGEQYF. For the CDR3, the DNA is TGTGCCAGCATGGGGACTAGCGGCGTTGGAGAGCAGTACTTC.

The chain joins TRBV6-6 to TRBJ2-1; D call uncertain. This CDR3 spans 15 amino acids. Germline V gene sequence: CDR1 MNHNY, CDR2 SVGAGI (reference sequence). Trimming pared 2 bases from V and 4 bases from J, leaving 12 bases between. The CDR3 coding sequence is TGTGCCAGCAGTTACCCCACGACAAAATACAATGAGCAGTTCTTC. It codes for CASSYPTTKYNEQFF.

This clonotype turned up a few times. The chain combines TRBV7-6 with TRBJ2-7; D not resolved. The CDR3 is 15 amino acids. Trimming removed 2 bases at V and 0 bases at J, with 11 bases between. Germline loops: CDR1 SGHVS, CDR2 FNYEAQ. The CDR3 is CASSLTAVSSYEQYF. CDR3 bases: TGTGCCAGCAGCTTAACAGCCGTTAGCTCCTACGAGCAGTACTTC.

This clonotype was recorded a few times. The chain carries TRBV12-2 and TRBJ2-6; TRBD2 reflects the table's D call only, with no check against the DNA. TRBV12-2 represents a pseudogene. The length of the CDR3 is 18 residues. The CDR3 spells CASRPPGIQGLVANVLTF. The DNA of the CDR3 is TGTGCAAGTCGCCCCCCGGGAATACAAGGGTTAGTGGCCAACGTCCTGACTTTC.

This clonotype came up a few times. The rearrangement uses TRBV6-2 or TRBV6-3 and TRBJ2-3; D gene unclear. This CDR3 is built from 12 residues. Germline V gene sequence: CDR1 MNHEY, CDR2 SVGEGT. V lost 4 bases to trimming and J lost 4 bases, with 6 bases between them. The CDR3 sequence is CASSWSPDTQYF. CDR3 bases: TGTGCCAGCAGTTGGAGCCCAGATACGCAGTATTTT.

The CDR3: CASSVGQGSTGANVLTF. The CDR3 DNA reads TGTGCCAGCAGCGTAGGACAGGGTTCTACTGGGGCCAACGTCCTGACTTTC. The genes are TRBV7-9 and TRBJ2-6; 8 bases are shared with TRBD1. Germline trimming cut 5 bases from V and 2 bases from J; bases unmatched to any gene: 8. Per the germline V gene, CDR1 is SEHNR and CDR2 is FQNEAQ (reference sequence). The CDR3 extends over 17 amino acids. The complete variable domain, with remaining parts taken from reference TRBV7-9 and TRBJ2-6, reads DTGVSQNPRHKITKRGQNVTFRCDPISEHNRLYWYRQTLGQGPEFLTYFQNEAQLEKSRLLSDRFSAERPKGSFSTLEIQRTEQGDSAMYLCASSVGQGSTGANVLTFGAGSRLTVL.

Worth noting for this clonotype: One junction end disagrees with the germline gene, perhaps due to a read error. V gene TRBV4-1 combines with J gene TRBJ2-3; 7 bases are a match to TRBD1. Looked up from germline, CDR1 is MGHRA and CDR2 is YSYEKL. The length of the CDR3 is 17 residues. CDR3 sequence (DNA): TGCGCCAGCAGCCGAGGCTCCGGGACAGCTAGCACAGATACTCAGTATTTT. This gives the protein CASSRGSGTASTDTQYF.

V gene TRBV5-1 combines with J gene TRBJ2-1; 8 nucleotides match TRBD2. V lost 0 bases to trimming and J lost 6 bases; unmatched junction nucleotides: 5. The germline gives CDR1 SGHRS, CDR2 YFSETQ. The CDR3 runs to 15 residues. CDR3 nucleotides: TGCGCCAGCAGCTTGGCATTAGCGGGGATCAATGAGCAGTTCTTC. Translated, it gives CASSLALAGINEQFF.

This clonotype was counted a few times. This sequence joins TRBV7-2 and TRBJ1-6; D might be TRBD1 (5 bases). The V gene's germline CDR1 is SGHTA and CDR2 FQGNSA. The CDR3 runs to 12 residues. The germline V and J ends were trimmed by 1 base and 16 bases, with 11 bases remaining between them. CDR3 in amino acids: CASSLESGALHF. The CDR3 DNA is TGTGCCAGCAGCTTAGAAAGCGGGGCTCTCCACTTT.

The CDR3 sequence: CASSRTSQPGEKAFF. The DNA of the CDR3 is TGTGCCAGCAGCCGTACATCACAGCCGGGAGAAAAAGCTTTCTTT. The genes are TRBV7-2 and TRBJ1-1; D is unclear. Germline V lookup: CDR1 SGHTA, CDR2 FQGNSA. Trimming left V 5 bases short and J 9 bases short, with 22 bases between. The CDR3 totals 15 residues. Complete variable domain (other parts from reference TRBV7-2 and TRBJ1-1): GAGVSQSPSNKVTEKGKDVELRCDPISGHTALYWYRQSLGQGLEFLIYFQGNSAPDKSGLPSDRFSAERTGGSVSTLTIQRTQQEDSAVYLCASSRTSQPGEKAFFGQGTRLTVV.

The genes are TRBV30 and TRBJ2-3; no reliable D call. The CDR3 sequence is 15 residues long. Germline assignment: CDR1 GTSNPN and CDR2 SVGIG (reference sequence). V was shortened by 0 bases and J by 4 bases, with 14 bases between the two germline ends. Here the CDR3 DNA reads TGTGCCTGGAGTGTAACGGCGGAGACCCCAGATACGCAGTATTTT. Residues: CAWSVTAETPDTQYF.